The entry that follows covers one TCR beta chain sequence. This sample is part of a study of shared clonotypes between healthy human individuals. This CDR3 has 14 amino acids. The germline gives CDR1 LNHNV, CDR2 YYDKDF (reference sequence). Trimming stripped 5 bases from V and 0 bases from J, with 7 bases between. Naive CD8 cells lacked CD45RO and underwent positive selection for CCR7, leaving out terminally differentiated effector memory CD45RA+ cells. Measured with immunoSEQ multiplex PCR; TCRdb has only the in-frame clones, and not every one. There are about 2 million clones in the sample; about 95% occur only once, and 0.95% to 1.5% lies in the top ten.

This TCR derives from a young man in good health. Material for sequencing was naive CD8+ T cells sorted from blood. The genes are TRBV15 and TRBJ2-2, with D hard to call. The CDR3 DNA reads TGTGCCACCAGCGTTGGCTCGAACACCGGGGAGCTGTTTTTT. Amino acid sequence: CATSVGSNTGELFF.